The rows below give T cell receptor beta chains drawn from one sample of a study of T cell clones after liver transplantation. Data came from immunoSEQ multiplex PCR; TCRdb stores just in-frame clones and leaves some out. The data contain about 33,000 clones, 90% to 95% of them singletons. The material was CD8+ T cells from blood, obtained 12 months after liver transplant. All receptors come from a human patient who received a liver transplant. Some of these T cells may belong to the graft donor. Each CDR3 is given with its conserved first and last residue. Each record gives: clone size, V gene, CDR3 length, D gene, J gene, CDR3 DNA, CDR3 protein. The D gene is left open where the match is weak. Clone size is stated in some rows and not others, as once, few, many or a class when expanded.

NA,TRBV6-1,16,NA,TRBJ2-3,TGTGCCAGCAGTGAAGAGTGGCCCGCTAGCACAGATACGCAGTATTTT,CASSEEWPASTDTQYF
NA,TRBV7-3,13,TRBD1,TRBJ1-1,TGTGCCAGCAGCTCCAAGACAGGGACTGAAGCTTTCTTT,CASSSKTGTEAFF
NA,TRBV27,17,TRBD2,TRBJ2-1,TGTGCCAGCAGTTTCCAGGGCACTAGCGGCTCCTACAATGAGCAGTTCTTC,CASSFQGTSGSYNEQFF
NA,TRBV9,14,NA,TRBJ1-5,TGTGCCAGCAGCGTGGGGGGACAAGGCAGGCCCCAGCATTTT,CASSVGGQGRPQHF
once,TRBV29-1,13,NA,TRBJ1-4,TGCAGCGTTGCGGGACCAACTAATGAAAAACTGTTTTTT,CSVAGPTNEKLFF
NA,TRBV4-2,20,TRBD2,TRBJ2-3,TGTGCCAGCAGCCACCTCAAGGGACTAGGGTCACATCAATCAACAGATACGCAGTATTTT,CASSHLKGLGSHQSTDTQYF
NA,TRBV6-5,12,NA,TRBJ1-1,TGTGCCAGCAGTTACGGGGGAGCTGAAGCTTTCTTT,CASSYGGAEAFF
NA,TRBV27,16,TRBD2,TRBJ2-7,TGTGCCAGCAGTCCTTCTAGCGGGAGTATCTCCTACGAGCAGTACTTC,CASSPSSGSISYEQYF
NA,TRBV19,17,NA,TRBJ2-1,TGTGCCAGTAGCACGGACGTAAATGGTCGGGTCTACAATGAGCAGTTCTTC,CASSTDVNGRVYNEQFF
NA,TRBV19,14,TRBD2,TRBJ2-7,TGTGCCAGTAGTACCTCGGGGGGGAGGTACGAGCAGTACTTC,CASSTSGGRYEQYF
once,TRBV4-1,15,NA,TRBJ1-1,TGCGCCAGCAGCCAATATGGGGATCTGAACACTGAAGCTTTCTTT,CASSQYGDLNTEAFF
once,TRBV28,15,NA,TRBJ1-1,TGTGCCAGCAGTTTATCTCGGGCGGGTAACACTGAAGCTTTCTTT,CASSLSRAGNTEAFF
NA,TRBV7-9,15,NA,TRBJ2-1,TGTGCCAGCAGCTTAAGGCAGGGGACCTACAATGAGCAGTTCTTC,CASSLRQGTYNEQFF
NA,TRBV5-6,15,NA,TRBJ2-1,TGTGCCAGCAGCGGACTCCTGCTCTCCTACAATGAGCAGTTCTTC,CASSGLLLSYNEQFF
NA,TRBV5-4,15,TRBD1,TRBJ2-5,TGTGCCAGCAGCGTGACCCAGGGGGTCCGGGAGACCCAGTACTTC,CASSVTQGVRETQYF
NA,TRBV23-1,17,TRBD1,TRBJ2-3,TGCGCCAGCAGTCCTACGGGACAGATCGAGGACGCAGATACGCAGTATTTT,CASSPTGQIEDADTQYF
NA,TRBV2,14,NA,TRBJ2-2,TGTGCCAGAAGGGGTCCCCTTTACACCGGGGAGCTGTTTTTT,CARRGPLYTGELFF
NA,TRBV10-1,15,NA,TRBJ2-3,TGCGCCAGCAGTGAGTCGATGGCAGGGGCAGATACGCAGTATTTT,CASSESMAGADTQYF
few,TRBV7-3,15,NA,TRBJ2-2,TGTGCCAGCAGCTTATTCGGGCAAAACACCGGGGAGCTGTTTTTT,CASSLFGQNTGELFF
NA,TRBV9,16,NA,TRBJ2-6,TGTGCCAGCAGCCCCCAGGGTTTATCAGGGGCCAACGTCCTGACTTTC,CASSPQGLSGANVLTF
NA,TRBV7-9,14,NA,TRBJ2-1,TGTGCCAGCAGCTTAGCGTGGCTAGCTCTTGAGCAGTTCTTC,CASSLAWLALEQFF
few,TRBV2,14,NA,TRBJ1-3,TGTGCCAGCAGTGATCGGGTTTCTGGAAACACCATATATTTT,CASSDRVSGNTIYF
NA,TRBV11-2,12,NA,TRBJ2-1,TGTGCCAGCAGCAGACAAGGGAATGAGCAGTTCTTC,CASSRQGNEQFF
once,TRBV27,15,TRBD2,TRBJ2-7,TGTGCCAGCAGTATGGGGACTAGCGGGTACTACGAGCAGTACTTC,CASSMGTSGYYEQYF
NA,TRBV19,15,TRBD1,TRBJ1-1,TGTGCCAGTAGTATTGGACAGGGAATGAACACTGAAGCTTTCTTT,CASSIGQGMNTEAFF
NA,TRBV20-1,10,NA,TRBJ2-5,TGCAGTACTAGTGTCGAGACCCAGTACTTC,CSTSVETQYF
NA,TRBV4-2,17,NA,TRBJ2-1,TGTGCCAGCAGCCAAGTGCCGGGCTCGAGCTCCTACAATGAGCAGTTCTTC,CASSQVPGSSSYNEQFF
NA,TRBV28,15,TRBD2,TRBJ2-3,TGTGCCAGCAGCCCGGGACTAGCTAGCACAGATACGCAGTATTTT,CASSPGLASTDTQYF
NA,TRBV28,14,NA,TRBJ1-2,TGTGCCAGCAGTTCCCCTCTATTCTGGTATGGCTACACCTTC,CASSSPLFWYGYTF
NA,TRBV4-3,14,NA,TRBJ1-2,TGCGCCAGCAGCCAAGATACAGGGAACTATGGCTACACCTTC,CASSQDTGNYGYTF
NA,TRBV12-5,14,TRBD1,TRBJ1-5,TGTGCTAGTGGTTCTCGACAGGGCCCGGGGCCCCAGCATTTT,CASGSRQGPGPQHF
NA,TRBV6-1,15,TRBD1,TRBJ2-7,TGTGCCAGCAGTGAAGGGGACAGGGCGGGCTACGAGCAGTACTTC,CASSEGDRAGYEQYF
NA,TRBV5-4,15,NA,TRBJ2-3,TGTGCCAGCAGCTTCTCGGGATTTAGCACAGATACGCAGTATTTT,CASSFSGFSTDTQYF
NA,TRBV7-2,17,TRBD1,TRBJ2-7,TGTGCCAGCAGCTTAGCATGGTCCAGGGGGAGCTCCTACGAGCAGTACTTC,CASSLAWSRGSSYEQYF
NA,TRBV11-2,16,NA,TRBJ2-7,TGTGCCAGCAGCTTAGTCGCCAGACAGGAGATTTACGAGCAGTACTTC,CASSLVARQEIYEQYF
NA,TRBV6-4,15,TRBD2,TRBJ2-1,TGTGCCAGCAGCAAACTAGCGGTGGGGGCTAATGAGCAGTTCTTC,CASSKLAVGANEQFF
NA,TRBV9,15,TRBD2,TRBJ2-7,TGTGCCAGCAGCGCCGGGACTAGCGGAACCTACGAGCAGTACTTC,CASSAGTSGTYEQYF
NA,TRBV4-2,16,NA,TRBJ2-1,TGTGCCAGCAGCCAAGATTGGGATAGCTCCTACAATGAGCAGTTCTTC,CASSQDWDSSYNEQFF
NA,TRBV29-1,17,TRBD1,TRBJ1-1,TGCAGCGTGGGGGACAGAGGAGCCCAGATCACGAACACTGAAGCTTTCTTT,CSVGDRGAQITNTEAFF
once,TRBV5-1,14,TRBD2,TRBJ2-1,TGCGCCAGCAGCTTGGATGCGGGAGTGGATGAGCAGTTCTTC,CASSLDAGVDEQFF
once,TRBV27,14,NA,TRBJ2-5,TGTGCCAGCAGTTTTCGGGGGTACCAAGAGACCCAGTACTTC,CASSFRGYQETQYF
NA,TRBV6-5,15,NA,TRBJ2-2,TGTGCCAGCAGTTACTCGGGGACCGACACCGGGGAGCTGTTTTTT,CASSYSGTDTGELFF
NA,TRBV18,17,NA,TRBJ2-5,TGTGCCAGCTCACCAGGGCGGGGCAGGAGCATCCAAGAGACCCAGTACTTC,CASSPGRGRSIQETQYF
NA,TRBV9,15,NA,TRBJ1-1,TGTGCCAGCAGCGAAGCCCCCTTGTCGGGCACTGAAGCTTTCTTT,CASSEAPLSGTEAFF
NA,TRBV13,12,NA,TRBJ2-7,TGTGCCAGCAGCTCTACAGGGTCCGAGCAGTACTTC,CASSSTGSEQYF
NA,TRBV7-3,15,NA,TRBJ2-3,TGTGCCAGCAGCTTTCGGGCTAGCGACACAGATACGCAGTATTTT,CASSFRASDTDTQYF
NA,TRBV7-9,17,NA,TRBJ2-5,TGTGCGAGCGGTATAGTCTTGGAGCGGAGGACGCAAGAGACCCAGTACTTC,CASGIVLERRTQETQYF
NA,TRBV4-1,15,NA,TRBJ1-5,TGCGCCAGCAGCCACCGCCGTGGGGCAGGTCAGCCCCAGCATTTT,CASSHRRGAGQPQHF
NA,TRBV6-1,14,TRBD1,TRBJ2-7,TGTGCCAGCAGTGAGACAGGGTGGTTGTACGAGCAGTACTTC,CASSETGWLYEQYF